This T cell receptor beta chain was captured in a study of blood T cell repertoires in COVID-19. In the study overall: COVID-19 samples collected from the United States, Italy and Spain covered acute and convalescent phases. T cells, B-cell-depleted T cells, or PBMCs supplied cDNA or gDNA.

How the authors handled the data: From reference gene primer amplification, estimates of nucleated cell counts were derived. Clones were read by immunoSEQ multiplex PCR, and TCRdb kept only the in-frame ones, dropping some. The V and J calls and clone size were taken over from that table, and D and trimming were inferred from the DNA. This sample yields fewer than 250,000 clones, of which roughly 80% are seen a single time; about 3.9% belongs to the top ten. The V gene's germline CDR1 is KGHSH and CDR2 LQKENI. The V segment lost 2 bases and the J segment 4 bases; nucleotides outside the gene matches: 7. The CDR3 is 15 residues long.

The chain recombines TRBV18 with TRBJ1-1; the match to TRBD1 covers 7 bases. The sequenced material came from PBMCs or T cells enriched from blood (not recorded which). This receptor was taken from a woman in her thirties or forties who had been exposed to COVID-19. The CDR3 region is CASSPRTGSLTEAFF. The CDR3 nucleotides are TGTGCCAGCTCACCAAGGACAGGAAGTCTCACTGAAGCTTTCTTT.